The T cell receptor (beta chain) under discussion was sequenced for a study of T cells after yellow fever vaccination. Study background: Where fractions had low cell numbers, libraries were prepared from them with the SMART-Seq v4 Ultra Low Input RNA kit.

The CDR3 loop spans 15 amino acids. Unmatched junction bases numbered 5, after V lost 2 bases and J lost 2 bases. Per germline, CDR1 MGHRA and CDR2 YSYEKL. 5'RACE template switching generated TCR cDNA, adding a universal primer site and UMIs. MiXCR was run by TCRdb on the 5' RACE reads, yielding one entry per CDR3 protein. The table lists roughly 520,000 distinct CDR3 sequences, about a fifth of them singletons. There are a few counts of this clonotype. The antigen is unknown. Whole-study results and caveats: Abundant bulk-population clonotypes could contaminate the FACS-sorted repertoires.

The chain has TRBV4-1 and TRBJ1-2, with 7 bases aligning to TRBD1. The material sequenced was PBMCs, taken more than 20 days after the first yellow fever vaccination. The sequence was collected from a man aged 18 to 35 who received the YFV17D yellow fever vaccine. The CDR3 reads CASSQPGQRNYGYTF. The CDR3, as DNA: TGCGCCAGCAGCCAACCGGGACAGCGGAACTATGGCTACACCTTC.